This T cell receptor (beta chain) was observed in a study of T cell changes during pregnancy in multiple sclerosis. In germline, CDR1 is LNHDA, CDR2 SQIVND (reference sequence). V shed 9 bases and J 3 bases; nucleotides not matched to a gene: 11. This CDR3 comprises 15 residues. TCRdb's copy holds only in-frame clones and misses some; the assay was immunoSEQ multiplex PCR. The data hold more than 100,000 clones, with about 90% observed a single time. The sequencing here drew on peripheral blood, taken after pregnancy. The receptor comes from a female donor with multiple sclerosis, enrolled in a pregnancy study. The chain joins TRBV19 to TRBJ2-7; 10 bases agree with TRBD1. CDR3 bases: TGTGCCAGCACGGACAGGGGGTGCGTTATCTACGAGCAGTACTTC. Residues: CASTDRGCVIYEQYF.